These 29 T cell receptor beta chains were all obtained from the same sample, sequenced in a study of identifying expanded T cells in peripheral blood (dated by TCRdb to between 2018 and 2021). The library came from the immunoSEQ multiplex PCR assay. TCRdb limited this immuneACCESS table to in-frame rearrangements with V and J called. A share of clones is missing; checked studies link under half to unresolved V genes, and the rest is unexplained. Counted in this sample were fewer than 60,000 clones; roughly 82% of them appeared once. The ten largest clones add up to around 15% of the sample. The specimen sequenced was blood. Receptor source: a person between 18 and 75 years old in good health.

This chain links TRBV28 with TRBJ2-4; 15 bases fit TRBD2. The germline CDR1 and CDR2 sequences are MDHEN and SYDVKM. With 6 bases clipped from V and 6 bases from J, the junction kept 12 bases outside the gene matches. The CDR3 is 18 amino acids. The CDR3 DNA reads as TGTGCCAGCAGCAGATACCGGACTAGCGGGGGGGCGCGAAACATTCAGTACTTC. Its translation is CASSRYRTSGGARNIQYF.

This clone was observed a handful of times. This chain links TRBV19 with TRBJ1-1, with D tentatively TRBD1 (5 bases). The CDR3 sequence is 11 residues long. CDR1 LNHDA and CDR2 SQIVND come from the germline V gene (reference sequence). Trimming left V 5 bases short and J 8 bases short, with 9 bases between. The CDR3 region has the DNA TGTGCCAGTAGTCTTAACAGGGAAGCTTTCTTT. This gives the protein CASSLNREAFF.

The chain couples TRBV4-2 to TRBJ2-3; weak D call: TRBD1 (5 bases). V was shortened by 1 base and J by 2 bases, with 13 bases between the two germline ends. Germline CDR1 reads LGHNA; CDR2 reads YNFKEQ. This CDR3 is built from 16 residues. This chain's CDR3 is CASSQGDSVNTDTQYF. CDR3 DNA: TGTGCCAGCAGCCAAGGCGACAGTGTGAACACAGATACGCAGTATTTT.

The chain links TRBV2 to TRBJ2-5; possible D gene TRBD2, 5 bases. The germline V gene has CDR1 SNHLY and CDR2 FYNNEI. CDR3 length: 13 residues. Trimming left V 10 bases short and J 5 bases short, with 17 bases between. CDR3 sequence: CATLYTSGETQYF. The CDR3 region has the DNA TGTGCCACCCTATACACTTCGGGGGAGACCCAGTACTTC.

The chain couples TRBV30 to TRBJ1-5, with TRBD1 matching 8 bases. Germline V gene data show CDR1 as GTSNPN and CDR2 as SVGIG (reference sequence). V shed 2 bases, J shed 6 bases, and the junction held 9 bases outside the gene matches. The CDR3 loop spans 15 amino acids. CDR3 sequence: CAWSPGAGGFQPQHF. Here the CDR3 DNA reads TGTGCCTGGAGTCCTGGAGCAGGGGGCTTTCAGCCCCAGCATTTT.

This clone showed up just once. V gene TRBV15 combines with J gene TRBJ2-2, with D uncertain. CDR1 and CDR2 (germline): LNHNV, YYDKDF (reference sequence). V lost 0 bases to trimming and J lost 0 bases, with 8 bases between them. The CDR3 extends over 16 amino acids. The CDR3 here is CATSRDPAPNTGELFF. CDR3 coding DNA: TGTGCCACCAGCAGAGATCCAGCCCCGAACACCGGGGAGCTGTTTTTT.

V is TRBV2 and J is TRBJ1-1, with a tentative D call TRBD1 (5 bases). V gave up 4 bases and J gave up 4 bases, with 16 bases separating them. The germline V gene encodes CDR1 SNHLY and CDR2 FYNNEI. CDR3 length equals 15 residues. CDR3 nucleotides: TGTGCCAGCAGTGTGGGAGGGGCTGGGGGCACTGAAGCTTTCTTT. This sequence encodes CASSVGGAGGTEAFF. The full variable domain, its missing parts supplied by reference TRBV2 and TRBJ1-1, is EPEVTQTPSHQVTQMGQEVILRCVPISNHLYFYWYRQILGQKVEFLVSFYNNEISEKSEIFDDQFSVERPDGSNFTLKIRSTKLEDSAMYFCASSVGGAGGTEAFFGQGTRLTVV.

The CDR3, as DNA: TGTGCCAGCAGCTTAGCCAGCTATGGCTACACCTTC. As protein: CASSLASYGYTF. The V call is TRBV7-2, the J call TRBJ1-2; unclear D gene. Germline V gene data show CDR1 as SGHTA and CDR2 as FQGNSA. V lost 0 bases and J lost 4, with 3 bases in between. This CDR3 region has 12 residues. Based on the CDR3 plus reference TRBV7-2 and TRBJ1-2, the full variable domain is GAGVSQSPSNKVTEKGKDVELRCDPISGHTALYWYRQSLGQGLEFLIYFQGNSAPDKSGLPSDRFSAERTGGSVSTLTIQRTQQEDSAVYLCASSLASYGYTFGSGTRLTVV.

The chain carries TRBV5-4 and TRBJ1-1; 7 bases match TRBD1. The CDR3 loop spans 14 amino acids. J lost 1 base, V lost 4 bases, and 4 bases had no gene match. CDR1 and CDR2 (germline): SGHNT, YYREEE (reference sequence). CDR3 sequence: CASSQDRKNTEAFF. The DNA of the CDR3 is TGTGCCAGCAGCCAGGACAGGAAGAACACTGAAGCTTTCTTT.

The chain couples TRBV19 to TRBJ1-4; 10 bases map to TRBD1. J gave up 8 bases and V 5 bases, and 17 bases lay outside the gene matches. The CDR3 is 18 residues long. From germline, CDR1 is LNHDA and CDR2 SQIVND (reference sequence). CDR3 DNA sequence: TGTGCCAGTAGTCCCTTGCCTAGGACAGGGGGAAATTTGGAAAAACTGTTTTTT. Amino acid sequence: CASSPLPRTGGNLEKLFF.

The CDR3 bases are TGTGCCAGCAGTGTTGAAGAAGGGTCACCCCTCCACTTT. This sequence encodes CASSVEEGSPLHF. V is TRBV2 and J is TRBJ1-6; D is uncertain. Germline CDR1 is SNHLY and CDR2 is FYNNEI. The CDR3 runs to 13 residues. V lost 4 bases, J lost 10 bases, and 11 bases lay in between.

The rearrangement uses TRBV14 and TRBJ2-5; possible D gene TRBD1, 8 bases. The V and J ends lost 4 bases and 5 bases respectively, with 17 bases between them. The CDR3 is 15 residues long. In germline, CDR1 is SGHDN, CDR2 FVKESK. The CDR3 region is CASSPRTGREETQYF. In DNA, the CDR3 is TGTGCCAGCAGCCCCCGGACAGGGAGGGAGGAGACCCAGTACTTC.

The V and J genes are TRBV5-1 and TRBJ2-2, with 7 bases aligning to TRBD2. This CDR3 contains 16 residues. Per the germline V gene, CDR1 is SGHRS and CDR2 is YFSETQ. J was trimmed by 0 bases and V by 4 bases; bases with no gene match: 6. CDR3 sequence (DNA): TGCGCCAGCAGCAAGACCGGGACTACGAACACCGGGGAGCTGTTTTTT. Its protein product is CASSKTGTTNTGELFF.

This clone has just a few counts. The chain joins TRBV19 to TRBJ2-7; 9 nucleotides agree with TRBD2. Looked up from germline, CDR1 is LNHDA and CDR2 is SQIVND (reference sequence). V shed 5 bases and J 0 bases; nucleotides not matched to a gene: 11. This CDR3 comprises 17 residues. This CDR3 reads CASSQGLAGWGSYEQYF. The CDR3 DNA reads as TGTGCCAGTAGTCAAGGTCTAGCGGGATGGGGCTCCTACGAGCAGTACTTC.

The J gene is TRBJ1-2, the V gene TRBV6-6; TRBD1 agrees at 7 bases. The CDR3 consists of 15 residues. The junction had 6 bases not matched to a gene; V was cut back by 2 bases and J by 3 bases. Looked up from germline, CDR1 is MNHNY and CDR2 is SVGAGI (reference sequence). The CDR3 DNA sequence: TGTGCCAGCAGTTACCGACCGGGACAGCACTATGGCTACACCTTC. It codes for CASSYRPGQHYGYTF.

The chain has TRBV6-1 and TRBJ1-6; TRBD1 aligns across 10 bases. Germline V lookup: CDR1 MNHNS, CDR2 SASEGT. Trimming at V came to 4 bases and at J to 10 bases, leaving 7 bases not matched to a gene. This CDR3 has 15 residues. The CDR3 DNA is TGTGCCAGCAGTGGACAGGGGGCGGGTGGATCACCCCTCCACTTT. Translating gives CASSGQGAGGSPLHF.

The V call is TRBV9, the J call TRBJ1-3, with D unresolved. CDR1 is SGDLS, CDR2 YYNGEE, per germline. This CDR3 is built from 15 residues. The V gene lost 1 base and the J gene lost 0 bases, with 8 bases spanning the gap. CDR3 nucleotides: TGTGCCAGCAGCGTAAGGGCCGACTCTGGAAACACCATATATTTT. Protein sequence: CASSVRADSGNTIYF.

The chain employs TRBV12-5 and TRBJ2-1, with 8 positions matching TRBD1. The CDR3 spans 16 residues. CDR1 and CDR2 from the germline V gene are LGHNT and FRNRAP. V dropped 0 bases and J dropped 2; count of bases not matched to a gene: 3. The CDR3 spells CASGLVTGDTYNEQFF. Written as DNA, the CDR3 is TGTGCTAGTGGTTTGGTGACAGGGGACACCTACAATGAGCAGTTCTTC.

The chain has TRBV7-2 and TRBJ1-2, with D perhaps matching TRBD1 (6 bases). V shed 0 bases and J shed 7 bases, with 15 bases lying between them. The length of the CDR3 is 15 residues. Germline values: CDR1 SGHTA, CDR2 FQGNSA. The CDR3 nucleotides are TGTGCCAGCAGCTTAGCCCGGACAGCCTTAATTGGCTACACCTTC. This sequence encodes CASSLARTALIGYTF.

The J gene is TRBJ2-1, the V gene TRBV7-8; D possibly corresponds to TRBD1 (5 bases). Trimming removed 0 bases from V and 0 bases from J, with 9 bases in between. This CDR3 comprises 16 residues. Germline V gives CDR1 SGHVS, CDR2 FQNEAQ. CDR3 DNA sequence: TGTGCCAGCAGCTTAGCCTGGGGCCACTCCTACAATGAGCAGTTCTTC. This codes for CASSLAWGHSYNEQFF.

The chain uses TRBV6-6 and TRBJ1-4, with a tentative D call TRBD1 (6 bases). Trimming pared 5 bases from V and 8 bases from J, leaving 15 bases between. The CDR3 has 14 residues. Germline V gene sequence: CDR1 MNHNY, CDR2 SVGAGI (reference sequence). The CDR3 loop reads CASSLGGGGEKLFF. In DNA, the CDR3 is TGTGCCAGCAGTCTAGGGGGGGGAGGGGAAAAACTGTTTTTT.

The rearrangement joins TRBV30 to TRBJ1-4; 8 bases agree with TRBD1. The CDR3 length is 16 residues. Germline-derived CDR1 and CDR2 are GTSNPN and SVGIG (reference sequence). After removal of 0 bases from V and 8 bases from J, the junction contained 11 bases not matched to a gene. The CDR3 here is CAWSVRPTGVEEKLFF. The DNA of the CDR3 is TGTGCCTGGAGTGTACGCCCGACAGGGGTGGAGGAAAAACTGTTTTTT. The full variable domain, in which reference TRBV30 and TRBJ1-4 provide the parts outside the CDR3, is SQTIHQWPATLVQPVGSPLSLECTVEGTSNPNLYWYRQAAGRGLQLLFYSVGIGQISSEVPQNLSASRPQDRQFILSSKKLLLSDSGFYLCAWSVRPTGVEEKLFFGSGTQLSVL.

This sequence joins TRBV10-3 and TRBJ2-7; D might be TRBD1 (6 bases). Germline-derived CDR1 and CDR2 are ENHRY and SYGVKD. V was pared by 6 bases and J by 3 bases, with 15 bases between. This CDR3 contains 14 residues. CDR3 nucleotide sequence: TGTGCCATCAGATACTCGGCAGGGGACTACGAGCAGTACTTC. This sequence encodes CAIRYSAGDYEQYF.

The rearrangement links TRBV5-1 to TRBJ1-1; TRBD1 agrees at 11 bases. Germline loops: CDR1 SGHRS, CDR2 YFSETQ. This CDR3 has 14 residues. The V gene end was trimmed by 3 bases and the J gene end by 6 bases; junction bases not matched to a gene: 4. This chain's CDR3 is CASSSGTGGPEAFF. CDR3 DNA: TGCGCCAGCAGCTCCGGGACAGGGGGACCTGAAGCTTTCTTT.

The chain recombines TRBV19 with TRBJ2-7; D unresolved. The CDR3 is 13 residues long. Germline CDR1 reads LNHDA; CDR2 reads SQIVND (reference sequence). V was pared by 4 bases and J by 3 bases, with 10 bases between. CDR3 sequence (DNA): TGTGCCAGTAGTAAAGGGTACGGCTACGAGCAGTACTTC. Protein sequence: CASSKGYGYEQYF.

This rearrangement joins TRBV5-4 to TRBJ1-2; the match to TRBD1 covers 10 bases. V trimming: 4 bases; J trimming: 3 bases; junction bases outside the gene matches: 9. Germline CDR1 and CDR2: SGHNT and YYREEE (reference sequence). This CDR3 has 16 residues. CDR3 amino acids: CASSPGQGIQDYGYTF. CDR3 nucleotide sequence: TGTGCCAGCAGCCCGGGACAGGGGATCCAAGACTATGGCTACACCTTC.

This CDR3 is CASSGTRHGYTF. CDR3 coding DNA: TGTGCCAGTAGTGGGACACGTCATGGCTACACCTTC. The chain is built from TRBV19 and TRBJ1-2, with a weak D call TRBD1 (6 bases). The length of the CDR3 is 12 residues. V was shortened by 5 bases and J by 6 bases, with 10 bases between the two germline ends. The germline V gene encodes CDR1 LNHDA and CDR2 SQIVND (reference sequence).

This chain joins TRBV11-2 and TRBJ1-6; the D is unclear. The germline gives CDR1 SGHAT, CDR2 FQNNGV. This CDR3 has 14 residues. Trimming removed 1 base at V and 6 bases at J, with 7 bases between. The DNA for the CDR3 is TGTGCCAGCAGCTTAGTAGTGCTTAATTCACCCCTCCACTTT. It translates to CASSLVVLNSPLHF.

The chain links TRBV7-6 to TRBJ2-1; 9 nucleotides align to TRBD1. The germline CDR1 and CDR2 sequences are SGHVS and FNYEAQ. CDR3 size: 15 residues. Trimming cost V 5 bases and J 3 bases; bases outside gene matches: 5. CDR3 coding DNA: TGTGCCAGCAGCACCGGACAGGGGCGCTACAATGAGCAGTTCTTC. Translating it yields CASSTGQGRYNEQFF.